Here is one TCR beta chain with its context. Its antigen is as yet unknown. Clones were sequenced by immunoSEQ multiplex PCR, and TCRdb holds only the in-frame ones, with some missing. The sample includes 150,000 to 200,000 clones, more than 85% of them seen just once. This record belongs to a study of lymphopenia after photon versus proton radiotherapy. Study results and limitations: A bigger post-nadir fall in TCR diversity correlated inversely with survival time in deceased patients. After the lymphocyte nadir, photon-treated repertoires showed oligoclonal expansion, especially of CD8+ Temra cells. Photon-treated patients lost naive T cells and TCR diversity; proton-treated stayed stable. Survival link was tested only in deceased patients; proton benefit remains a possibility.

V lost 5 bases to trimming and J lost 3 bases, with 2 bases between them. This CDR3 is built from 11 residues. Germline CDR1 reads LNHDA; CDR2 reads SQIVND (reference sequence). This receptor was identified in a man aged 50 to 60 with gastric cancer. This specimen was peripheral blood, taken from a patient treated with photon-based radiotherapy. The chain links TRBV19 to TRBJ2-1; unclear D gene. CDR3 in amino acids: CASSFYNEQFF. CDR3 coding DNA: TGTGCCAGTAGTTTCTACAATGAGCAGTTCTTC.